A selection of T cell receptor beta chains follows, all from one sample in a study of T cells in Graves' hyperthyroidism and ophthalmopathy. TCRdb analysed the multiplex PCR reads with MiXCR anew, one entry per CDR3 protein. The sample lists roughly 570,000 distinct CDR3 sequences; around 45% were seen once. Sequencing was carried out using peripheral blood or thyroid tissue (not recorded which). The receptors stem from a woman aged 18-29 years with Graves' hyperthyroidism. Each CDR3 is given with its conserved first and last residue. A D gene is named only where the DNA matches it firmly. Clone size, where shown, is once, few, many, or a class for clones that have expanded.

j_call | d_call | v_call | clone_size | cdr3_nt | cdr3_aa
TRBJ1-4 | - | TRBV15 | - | TGTGCCACCAGCAGTTCCTTAGGGGTACTTGAAAAGGCAACTAATGAAAAACTGTTTTTT | CATSSSLGVLEKATNEKLFF
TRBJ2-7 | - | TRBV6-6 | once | TGTGCCAGCAGATATTGCCTGCAGATCTACGAGCAGTACTTC | CASRYCLQIYEQYF
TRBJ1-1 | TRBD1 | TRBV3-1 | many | TGTGCCAGCAGCCAAGGGGACAGAAATGAAGCTTTCTTT | CASSQGDRNEAFF
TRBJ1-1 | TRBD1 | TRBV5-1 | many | TGCGCCAGCAGTCAGGACAGGGTCACTGAAGCTTTCTTT | CASSQDRVTEAFF
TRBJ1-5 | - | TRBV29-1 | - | TGCAGCGTAACAGTTGTGGGGCCCCAGCATTTT | CSVTVVGPQHF
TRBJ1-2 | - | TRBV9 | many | TGTGCCAGCAGCCCAATGATGCCTAACTATGGCTACACCTTC | CASSPMMPNYGYTF
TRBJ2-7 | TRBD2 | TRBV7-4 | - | TGTGCCAGCAGCTTAGGTTTTGGTAGCGGGAGGGACTACGAGCAGTACTTC | CASSLGFGSGRDYEQYF
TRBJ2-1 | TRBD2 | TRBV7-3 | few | TGTGCCAGCAGCTCCACCGGGACTATGCAGTTCTTC | CASSSTGTMQFF
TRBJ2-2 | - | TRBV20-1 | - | TGCAGTGCTAGATGGGGGGCTGCGTTGGGCACCGGGGAGCTGTTTTTT | CSARWGAALGTGELFF
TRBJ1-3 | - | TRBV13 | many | TGTGCCAGCAGCCCGCCCAACTCTGGAAACACCATATATTTT | CASSPPNSGNTIYF
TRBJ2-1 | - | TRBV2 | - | TGTGCCAGCAGGGTCGGGTTGAGCTCCTACAATGAGCAGCTCTTC | CASRVGLSSYNEQLF
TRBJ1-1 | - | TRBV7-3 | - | TGTGCCTGGAGTGTTCGGGTCGGAGGGGGGGGCACTGAAGCTTTCTTT | CAWSVRVGGGGTEAFF
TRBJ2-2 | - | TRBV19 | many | TGTGCCAGTAGTATAGTTGGGGCCGGGGAGCTGTTTTTT | CASSIVGAGELFF
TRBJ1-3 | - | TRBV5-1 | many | TGCGCCAGCAGCTTGGCAGGAACGGCTGGAAACACCATATATTTT | CASSLAGTAGNTIYF
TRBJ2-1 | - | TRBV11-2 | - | TGTGCCAGCAGCCCGACGCGGAACTACAATGAGCAGTTCTTC | CASSPTRNYNEQFF
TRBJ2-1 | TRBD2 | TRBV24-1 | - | TGTGCCACCACAGGGACCAGCGGGAACAATGAGCAGTTCTTC | CATTGTSGNNEQFF
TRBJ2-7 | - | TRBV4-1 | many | TGCGCCAGCAGCCAACCACGTTCGGGCTACTACGAGCAGTACTTC | CASSQPRSGYYEQYF
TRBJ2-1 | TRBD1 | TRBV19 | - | TGTGCCAGTAGTGTCGACAGGGGCCCCTACAATGAGCAGTTCTTC | CASSVDRGPYNEQFF
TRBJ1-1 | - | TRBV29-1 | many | TGCAGCGTTACAGAGAACACTGAAGCTTTCTTT | CSVTENTEAFF
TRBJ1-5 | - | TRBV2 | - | TGTGCCAGCAGTATGACGTGCAGTCAGCCCCAGCATTTT | CASSMTCSQPQHF
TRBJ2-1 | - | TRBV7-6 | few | TGTGCCAGCAGCTTACAGGGACTGGGCGTGAGGAATGAGCAGTTCTTC | CASSLQGLGVRNEQFF
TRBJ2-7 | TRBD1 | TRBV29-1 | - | TGCAGCGCTACAAGACAGGGGACCTACGAGCAGTACTTC | CSATRQGTYEQYF
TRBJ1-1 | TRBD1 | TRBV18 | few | TGTGCCAGCTCACTACAGGGGACCACTGAAGCTTTCTTT | CASSLQGTTEAFF
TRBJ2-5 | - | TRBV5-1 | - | TGCGCCAGCAGGCAAGAAGAGACCCAGTACTTC | CASRQEETQYF
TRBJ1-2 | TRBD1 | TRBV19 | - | TGTGCCAGTGGGGACAGAGGGACAGATGGCTACACCTTC | CASGDRGTDGYTF
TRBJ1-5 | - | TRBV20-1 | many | TGCAGTGCTAGAGGGTGGCTTAATCAGCCCCAGCATTTT | CSARGWLNQPQHF